The source of this T cell receptor beta chain is a study of blood T cell repertoires in COVID-19. On the study more broadly: Whether acute or convalescent, the COVID-19 samples came from the United States, Italy and Spain. PBMCs, B-cell-depleted T cells, or T cells were the source of the cDNA or gDNA that made up the material.

The sample holds one count of this clone. Per germline, CDR1 MNHEY and CDR2 SMNVEV (reference sequence). V lost 5 bases, J lost 5 bases, and 3 bases stayed unmatched. The length of the CDR3 is 13 residues. In the study's own analysis: Nucleated cell number was recorded as an estimate derived from reference gene primer amplification. Sequenced by immunoSEQ multiplex PCR; TCRdb stores in-frame clones only, minus some. V, J and clone size derive from that table, while D and trimming were established from the DNA sequence. The sample lists tens of thousands of clones, 70% to 85% occurring once. The rearrangement uses TRBV27 and TRBJ1-1; the match to TRBD1 covers 9 bases. The receptor's source is a woman aged 60-75 years with acute or convalescent COVID-19. Specimen: peripheral blood. The CDR3 coding sequence is TGTGCCAGCAGTCCCGGACAGGGGACTGAAGCTTTCTTT. Encoded protein: CASSPGQGTEAFF.